The clone carrying this T cell receptor beta chain was observed many times. The TCR beta library used iRepertoire HTBI primers with Arm-PCR amplification of CDR3. TCRdb re-called the multiplex PCR reads with MiXCR, one entry per CDR3 protein. The data show approximately 270,000 distinct CDR3 sequences, 18% seen once. Time point indicated: newly diagnosed GD, antithyroid drugs for less than 3 months. RNA from PBMCs was the source of the TCR library. This record comes from a study of regulatory T cells in long-lasting Graves disease. V dropped 0 bases and J dropped 3 bases, with 9 bases sitting between them. The CDR3 extends over 15 amino acids. From germline, CDR1 is MNHEY and CDR2 SVGEGT. These data also formed part of another study, on T cells in Graves' hyperthyroidism and ophthalmopathy.

The source was peripheral blood mononuclear cells (PBMCs), collected at new diagnosis, from a patient treated with antithyroid drugs. This receptor was taken from a woman aged 25 to 45 with Graves disease. This chain links TRBV6-2 or TRBV6-3 with TRBJ1-3, with D unclear. The CDR3 DNA reads as TGTGCCAGCAGTTACTCGAGAGGGTTTGGAAACACCATATATTTT. Its protein product is CASSYSRGFGNTIYF.